One and the same sample provided the 11 T cell receptor beta chains below, sequenced in a study of T cell responses to AZD1222 COVID-19 vaccine. Generated by immunoSEQ multiplex PCR, the TCRdb table keeps only in-frame clones and is missing some. Of some 110,000 clones listed, over 75% are singletons. The sequenced sample was peripheral blood, obtained on day 0 of AZD1222 vaccination. Receptors originate from an adult in good health.

The J gene is TRBJ2-5, the V gene TRBV7-6, with D possibly matching TRBD1 (6 bases). Trimming cost V 5 bases and J 1 base, with 23 bases left between them. CDR3 length: 18 amino acids. CDR1 is SGHVS, CDR2 FNYEAQ, per germline. The CDR3 region is CASSPGQGQNNIQETQYF. In DNA, the CDR3 is TGTGCCAGCAGCCCCGGGCAGGGGCAAAACAACATCCAAGAGACCCAGTACTTC. The complete variable domain, with remaining parts taken from reference TRBV7-6 and TRBJ2-5, reads GAGVSQSPRYKVTKRGQDVALRCDPISGHVSLYWYRQALGQGPEFLTYFNYEAQQDKSGLPNDRFSAERPEGSISTLTIQRTEQRDSAMYRCASSPGQGQNNIQETQYFGPGTRLLVL.

The table lists this clone with a few counts. The chain carries TRBV6-5 and TRBJ1-1; D gene unclear. Per germline, CDR1 MNHEY and CDR2 SVGAGI. V lost 7 bases and J lost 3, with 18 bases in between. The length of the CDR3 is 15 residues. CDR3 sequence reads: CASTSWPGLHTEAFF. In nucleotides, the CDR3 is TGTGCCAGCACCTCCTGGCCCGGGTTGCACACTGAAGCTTTCTTT.

The genes are TRBV6-5 and TRBJ1-2, with a tentative D call TRBD1 (6 bases). V was cut by 0 bases and J by 6 bases, with 8 bases left in between. Germline V CDR1 and CDR2: MNHEY, SVGAGI. The CDR3 totals 13 residues. The CDR3 reads CASSYSWGHGYTF. The CDR3 nucleotides are TGTGCCAGCAGTTACTCGTGGGGGCATGGCTACACCTTC.

As for this clone: Other DNA sequences in the sample encode the same CDR3. The chain has TRBV4-3 and TRBJ1-6, with 9 bases aligning to TRBD1. CDR1 and CDR2 from the germline V gene are LGHNA and YSLEER. V trimming: 5 bases; J trimming: 8 bases; junction bases outside the gene matches: 4. The CDR3 is 14 amino acids. As DNA, the CDR3 is TGCGCCAGCAGCATGGACAGGGGCGATTCACCCCTCCACTTT. Translation: CASSMDRGDSPLHF.

The chain has TRBV7-2 and TRBJ2-5, with TRBD1 matching over 9 bases. Looked up from germline, CDR1 is SGHTA and CDR2 is FQGNSA. Losses at the gene ends were 6 bases for V and 4 bases for J; bases not matched to a gene: 9. The CDR3 sequence is 15 residues long. CDR3 sequence reads: CASSQSWTGVETQYF. Written as DNA, the CDR3 is TGTGCCAGCAGTCAATCATGGACAGGGGTAGAGACCCAGTACTTC.

The rearrangement links TRBV6-5 to TRBJ1-3; D unresolved. The CDR3 loop spans 15 amino acids. The V end lost 7 bases, the J end lost 4 bases, and 17 bases lay between the germline ends. Germline values: CDR1 MNHEY, CDR2 SVGAGI. CDR3 sequence: CASTRVGELGNTIYF. CDR3 sequence (DNA): TGTGCCAGCACCCGGGTCGGTGAGCTCGGAAACACCATATATTTT.

This clone appeared once. The chain couples TRBV10-3 to TRBJ1-3; TRBD1 agrees at 10 bases. The CDR3 spans 15 residues. In germline, CDR1 is ENHRY, CDR2 SYGVKD. J was trimmed by 4 bases and V by 6 bases; bases with no gene match: 6. CDR3: CAIREGQGTGNTIYF. DNA for the CDR3: TGTGCCATCAGAGAGGGACAGGGGACGGGAAACACCATATATTTT.

The chain carries TRBV5-4 and TRBJ1-2; TRBD1 is a possible D gene (5 bases). The CDR3 loop spans 16 amino acids. Germline-derived CDR1 and CDR2 are SGHNT and YYREEE (reference sequence). The V end lost 2 bases, the J end lost 3 bases, and 17 bases lay between the germline ends. CDR3 residues: CASSFPAGRLDYGYTF. The DNA for the CDR3 is TGTGCCAGCAGCTTCCCGGCAGGGCGCCTTGACTATGGCTACACCTTC.

V usage is TRBV9 and J usage is TRBJ1-6, with a possible D match to TRBD1 (5 bases). The CDR3 is made up of 16 amino acids. The germline gives CDR1 SGDLS, CDR2 YYNGEE. The ends were cut back, 0 bases at V and 7 bases at J, with 14 bases in the middle. This CDR3 reads CASSVGADWGNSPLHF. The CDR3 coding sequence is TGTGCCAGCAGCGTAGGTGCGGATTGGGGCAATTCACCCCTCCACTTT.

The V and J genes are TRBV27 and TRBJ1-5, with D hard to call. Trimming left V 3 bases short and J 0 bases short, with 9 bases between. This CDR3 is 15 amino acids long. Germline V gives CDR1 MNHEY, CDR2 SMNVEV (reference sequence). In nucleotides, the CDR3 is TGTGCCAGCAGTTTCTACAGTAATAGCAATCAGCCCCAGCATTTT. Translating gives CASSFYSNSNQPQHF.

The chain combines TRBV9 with TRBJ2-4, with D possibly matching TRBD2 (6 bases). Germline V gene lookup returns CDR1 SGDLS and CDR2 YYNGEE. This CDR3 has 11 residues. Between the trimmed V and J ends, which lost 4 bases and 9 bases, there was a span of 8 bases. This CDR3 is CASSRRGIQYF. DNA for the CDR3: TGTGCCAGCAGCCGGAGGGGCATTCAGTACTTC. Full variable domain (rest looked up from reference TRBV9 and TRBJ2-4): DSGVTQTPKHLITATGQRVTLRCSPRSGDLSVYWYQQSLDQGLQFLIQYYNGEERAKGNILERFSAQQFPDLHSELNLSSLELGDSALYFCASSRRGIQYFGAGTRLSVL.